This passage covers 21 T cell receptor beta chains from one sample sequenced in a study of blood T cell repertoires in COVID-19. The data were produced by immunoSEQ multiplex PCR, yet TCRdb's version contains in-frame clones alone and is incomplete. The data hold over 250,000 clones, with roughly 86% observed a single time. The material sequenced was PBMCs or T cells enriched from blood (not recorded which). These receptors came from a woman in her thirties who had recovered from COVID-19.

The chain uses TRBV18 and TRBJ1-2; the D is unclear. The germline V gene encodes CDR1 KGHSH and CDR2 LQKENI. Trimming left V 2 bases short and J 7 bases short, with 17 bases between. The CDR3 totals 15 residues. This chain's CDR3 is CASSPDTGTLFGYTF. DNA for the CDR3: TGTGCCAGCTCACCAGACACTGGAACCTTGTTTGGCTACACCTTC.

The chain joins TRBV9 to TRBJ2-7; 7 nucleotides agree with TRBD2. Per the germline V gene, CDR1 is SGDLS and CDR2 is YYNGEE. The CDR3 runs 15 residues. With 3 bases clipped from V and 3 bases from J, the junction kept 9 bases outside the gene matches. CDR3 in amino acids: CASSDGGSLLYEQYF. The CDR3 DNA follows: TGTGCCAGCAGCGACGGGGGGTCGCTACTCTACGAGCAGTACTTC.

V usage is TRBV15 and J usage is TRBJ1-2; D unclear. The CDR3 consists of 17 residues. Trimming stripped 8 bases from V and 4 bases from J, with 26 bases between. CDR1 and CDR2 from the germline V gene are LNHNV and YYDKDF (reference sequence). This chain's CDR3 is CATPTARGGLLSYGYTF. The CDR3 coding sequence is TGTGCCACCCCCACGGCGCGCGGCGGACTCCTATCCTATGGCTACACCTTC.

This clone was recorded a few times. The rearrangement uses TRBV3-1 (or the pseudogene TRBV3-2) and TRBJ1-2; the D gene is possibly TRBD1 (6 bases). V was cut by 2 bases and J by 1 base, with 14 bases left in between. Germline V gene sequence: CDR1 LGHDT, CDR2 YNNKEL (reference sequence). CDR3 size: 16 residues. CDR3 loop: CASSQIRGAYNYGYTF. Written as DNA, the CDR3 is TGTGCCAGCAGCCAAATCAGGGGCGCTTATAACTATGGCTACACCTTC.

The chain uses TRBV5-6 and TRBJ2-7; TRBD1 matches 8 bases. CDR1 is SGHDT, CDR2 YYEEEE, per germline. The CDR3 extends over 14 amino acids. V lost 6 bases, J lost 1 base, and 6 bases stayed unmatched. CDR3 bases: TGTGCCAGCAAGGGGACAGGAGCGTCCTACGAGCAGTACTTC. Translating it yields CASKGTGASYEQYF.

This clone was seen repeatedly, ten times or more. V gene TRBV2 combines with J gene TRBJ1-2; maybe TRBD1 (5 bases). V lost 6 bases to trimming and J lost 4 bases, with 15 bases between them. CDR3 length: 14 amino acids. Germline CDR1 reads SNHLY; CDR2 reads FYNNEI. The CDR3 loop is CASSDLDRGYGYTF. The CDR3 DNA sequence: TGTGCCAGCAGCGACCTAGACAGAGGCTATGGCTACACCTTC.

CDR3 residues: CASSLEHGANVLTF. The CDR3 region has the DNA TGTGCCAGCAGCTTGGAGCACGGGGCCAACGTCCTGACTTTC. J is TRBJ2-6 and V is TRBV5-4; no definite D call. Looked up from germline, CDR1 is SGHNT and CDR2 is YYREEE (reference sequence). The CDR3 totals 14 residues. Trimming took off 0 bases at V and 4 bases at J, with 5 bases between the two ends. The whole variable domain, remainder taken from reference TRBV5-4 and TRBJ2-6, is ETGVTQSPTHLIKTRGQQVTLRCSSQSGHNTVSWYQQALGQGPQFIFQYYREEENGRGNFPPRFSGLQFPNYSSELNVNALELDDSALYLCASSLEHGANVLTFGAGSRLTVL.

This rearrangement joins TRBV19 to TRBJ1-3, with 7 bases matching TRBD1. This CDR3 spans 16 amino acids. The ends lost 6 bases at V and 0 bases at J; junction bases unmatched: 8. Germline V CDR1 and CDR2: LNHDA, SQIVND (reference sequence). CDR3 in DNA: TGTGCCAGTAGCACCGGACAGGTCTACTCTGGAAACACCATATATTTT. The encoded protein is CASSTGQVYSGNTIYF.

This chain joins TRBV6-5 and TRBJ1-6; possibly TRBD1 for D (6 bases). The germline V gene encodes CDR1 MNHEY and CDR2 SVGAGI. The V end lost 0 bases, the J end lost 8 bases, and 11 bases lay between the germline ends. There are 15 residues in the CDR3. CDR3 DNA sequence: TGTGCCAGCAGTTACTCCGCGGGGGCGGATTCACCCCTCCACTTT. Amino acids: CASSYSAGADSPLHF.

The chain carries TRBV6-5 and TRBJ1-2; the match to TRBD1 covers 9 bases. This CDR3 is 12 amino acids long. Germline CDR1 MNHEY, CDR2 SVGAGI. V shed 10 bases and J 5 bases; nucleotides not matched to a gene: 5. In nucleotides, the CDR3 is TGTGCCACTGTCGACAGGGGGTATGGCTACACCTTC. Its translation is CATVDRGYGYTF.

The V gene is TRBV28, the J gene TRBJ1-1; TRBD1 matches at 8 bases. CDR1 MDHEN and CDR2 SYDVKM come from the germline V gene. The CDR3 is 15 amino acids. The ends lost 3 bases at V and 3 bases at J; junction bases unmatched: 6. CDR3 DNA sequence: TGTGCCAGCAGTTTGCCAGGGGGCACGGACACTGAAGCTTTCTTT. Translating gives CASSLPGGTDTEAFF.

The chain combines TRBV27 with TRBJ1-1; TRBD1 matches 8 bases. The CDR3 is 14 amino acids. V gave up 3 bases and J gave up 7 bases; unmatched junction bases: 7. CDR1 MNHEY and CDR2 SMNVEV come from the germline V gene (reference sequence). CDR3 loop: CASSLRQGSDEAFF. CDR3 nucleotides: TGTGCCAGCAGTTTGCGACAGGGGTCAGATGAAGCTTTCTTT.

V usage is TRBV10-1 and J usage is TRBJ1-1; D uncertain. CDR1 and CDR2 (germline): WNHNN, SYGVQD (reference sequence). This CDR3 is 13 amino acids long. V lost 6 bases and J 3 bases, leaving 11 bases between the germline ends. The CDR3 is CASSKLRDTEAFF. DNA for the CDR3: TGCGCCAGCAGCAAGTTACGGGACACTGAAGCTTTCTTT.

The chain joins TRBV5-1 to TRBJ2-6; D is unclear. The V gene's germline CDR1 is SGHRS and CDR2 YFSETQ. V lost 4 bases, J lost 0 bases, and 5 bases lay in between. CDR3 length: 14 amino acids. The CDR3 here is CASSPVSGANVLTF. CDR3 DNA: TGCGCCAGCAGCCCCGTCTCTGGGGCCAACGTCCTGACTTTC.

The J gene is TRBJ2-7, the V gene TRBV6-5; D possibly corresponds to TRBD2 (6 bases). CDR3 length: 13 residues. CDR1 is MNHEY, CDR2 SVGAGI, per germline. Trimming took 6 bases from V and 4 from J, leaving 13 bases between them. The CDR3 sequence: CASSGYSGYEQYF. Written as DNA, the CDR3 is TGTGCCAGCAGCGGGTACAGCGGGTACGAGCAGTACTTC.

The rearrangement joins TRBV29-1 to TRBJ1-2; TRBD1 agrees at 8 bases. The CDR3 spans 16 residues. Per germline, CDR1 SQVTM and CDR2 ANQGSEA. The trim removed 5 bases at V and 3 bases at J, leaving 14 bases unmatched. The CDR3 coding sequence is TGCAGCGTTCCTAAGACGCCACCACAGGGGGACTATGGCTACACCTTC. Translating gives CSVPKTPPQGDYGYTF.

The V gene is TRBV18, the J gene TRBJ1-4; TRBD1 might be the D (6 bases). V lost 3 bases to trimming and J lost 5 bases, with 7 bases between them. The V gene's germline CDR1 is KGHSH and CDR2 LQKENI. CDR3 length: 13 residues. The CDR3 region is CASSPGANEKLFF. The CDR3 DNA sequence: TGTGCCAGCTCACCGGGGGCGAATGAAAAACTGTTTTTT.

DNA for the CDR3: TGTGCCAGCAGGGAGCACAGGGGAATCAATCAGCCCCAGCATTTT. Translated: CASREHRGINQPQHF. The chain carries TRBV2 and TRBJ1-5; 7 positions match TRBD1. Germline trimming cut 6 bases from V and 3 bases from J; bases unmatched to any gene: 8. CDR3 size: 15 residues. CDR1 is SNHLY and CDR2 is FYNNEI in the germline V gene.

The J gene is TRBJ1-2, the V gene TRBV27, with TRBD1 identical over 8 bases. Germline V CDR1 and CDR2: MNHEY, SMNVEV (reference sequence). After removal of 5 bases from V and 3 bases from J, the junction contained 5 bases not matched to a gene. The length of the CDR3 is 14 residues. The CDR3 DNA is TGTGCCAGCAGTCATGGACAGGGTCACTATGGCTACACCTTC. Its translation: CASSHGQGHYGYTF.

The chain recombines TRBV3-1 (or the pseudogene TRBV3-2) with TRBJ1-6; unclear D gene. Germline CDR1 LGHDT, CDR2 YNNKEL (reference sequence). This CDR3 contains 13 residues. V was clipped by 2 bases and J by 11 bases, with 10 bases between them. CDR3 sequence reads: CASSQMEGTPLHF. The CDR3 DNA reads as TGTGCCAGCAGCCAAATGGAGGGAACACCCCTCCACTTT.

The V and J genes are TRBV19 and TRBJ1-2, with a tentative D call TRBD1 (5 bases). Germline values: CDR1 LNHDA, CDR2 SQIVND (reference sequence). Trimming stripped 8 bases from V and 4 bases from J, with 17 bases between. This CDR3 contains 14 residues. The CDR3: CASARAGRGYGYTF. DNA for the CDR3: TGTGCCAGTGCAAGGGCAGGGAGGGGCTATGGCTACACCTTC.